This record looks at one T cell receptor (beta chain) sequence and its context. Its antigen is not known. The sample comes from a study of shared clonotypes between healthy human individuals. Overall study context: CD4 naive cells filled three plates per donor, CD4 memory three, CD8 naive two and CD8 memory one. Study outcomes and limitations: Some clonotypes were shared by all four sorted-subset donors, while others were not shared. The non-shared ones had lower generation probabilities than the shared ones. Donors were few, which limited the genetic and exposure-history diversity represented.

From CD4+ cells came CD45RA+ naive and CD45RA-negative memory subsets. Germline CDR1 reads LGHNA; CDR2 reads YNFKEQ. Unmatched junction bases numbered 5, after V lost 1 base and J lost 2 bases. This CDR3 region has 16 residues. Sequenced by immunoSEQ multiplex PCR; TCRdb stores in-frame clones only, minus some. Here the sample spans approximately 1.1 million clones, about four fifths being singletons. Sequencing used memory CD4+ T cells from PBMCs. Subset: CD45RA-negative fraction. The source of this sequence is a man in his late teens or twenties in good health. Some clones in this sample may be carry-over from other donors' samples. The V call is TRBV4-2, the J call TRBJ2-1, with 7 nucleotides matching TRBD1. The CDR3 nucleotides are TGTGCCAGCAGCCAAGGTGGGCAGGGGGCCTACAATGAGCAGTTCTTC. This gives the protein CASSQGGQGAYNEQFF.